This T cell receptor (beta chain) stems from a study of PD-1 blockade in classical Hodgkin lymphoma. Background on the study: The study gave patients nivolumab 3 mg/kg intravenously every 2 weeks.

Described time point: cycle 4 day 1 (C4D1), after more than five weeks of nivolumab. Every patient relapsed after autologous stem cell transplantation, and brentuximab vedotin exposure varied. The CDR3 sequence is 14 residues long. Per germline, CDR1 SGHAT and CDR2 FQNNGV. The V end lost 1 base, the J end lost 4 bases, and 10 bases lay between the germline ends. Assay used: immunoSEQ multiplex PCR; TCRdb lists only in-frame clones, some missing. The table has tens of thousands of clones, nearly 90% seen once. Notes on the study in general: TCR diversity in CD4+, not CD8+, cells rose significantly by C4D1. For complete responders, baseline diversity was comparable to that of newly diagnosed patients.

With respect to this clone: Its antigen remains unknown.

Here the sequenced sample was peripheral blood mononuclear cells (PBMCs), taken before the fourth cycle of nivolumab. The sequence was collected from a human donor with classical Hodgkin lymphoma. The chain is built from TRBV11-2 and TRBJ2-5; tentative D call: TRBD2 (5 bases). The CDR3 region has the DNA TGTGCCAGCAGCTTAGGGACGGCGGGAGAGACCCAGTACTTC. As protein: CASSLGTAGETQYF.